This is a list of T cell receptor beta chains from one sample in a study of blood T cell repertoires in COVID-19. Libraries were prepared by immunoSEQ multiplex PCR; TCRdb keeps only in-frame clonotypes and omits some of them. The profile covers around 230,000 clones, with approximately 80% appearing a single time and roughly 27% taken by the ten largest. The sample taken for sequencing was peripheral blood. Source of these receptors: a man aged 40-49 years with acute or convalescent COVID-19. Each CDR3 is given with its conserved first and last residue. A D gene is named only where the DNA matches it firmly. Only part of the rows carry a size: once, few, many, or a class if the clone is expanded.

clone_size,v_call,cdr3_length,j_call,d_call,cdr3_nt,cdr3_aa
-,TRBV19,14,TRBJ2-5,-,TGTGCCAGTAGCCACCAGGGGACCCAAGAGACCCAGTACTTC,CASSHQGTQETQYF
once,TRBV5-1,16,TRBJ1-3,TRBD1,TGCGCCAGCAGCGAGGGGACAGTGAGCTCTGGAAACACCATATATTTT,CASSEGTVSSGNTIYF
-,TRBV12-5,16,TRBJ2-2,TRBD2,TGTGCTAGTGGTTTTTTAGCGGGAGCCTACACCGGGGAGCTGTTTTTT,CASGFLAGAYTGELFF
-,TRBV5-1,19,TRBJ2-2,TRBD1,TGCGCCAGCAGCCCGCGAAGGACAGGCTCCTATACGAACACCGGGGAGCTGTTTTTT,CASSPRRTGSYTNTGELFF
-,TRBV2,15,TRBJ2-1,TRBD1,TGTGCCAGCAGTGAAGAGACAGGGAAATACAATGAGCAGTTCTTC,CASSEETGKYNEQFF
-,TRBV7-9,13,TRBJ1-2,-,TGTGCCAGCAGCTCGTACAGGGATTATGGCTACACCTTC,CASSSYRDYGYTF
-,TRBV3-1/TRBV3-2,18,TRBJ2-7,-,TGTGCCAGCAGCCAAGGTATCCCCGGGGGAACGGACCCAATCGAGCAGTACTTC,CASSQGIPGGTDPIEQYF
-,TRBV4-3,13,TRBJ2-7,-,TGCGCCAGCAGCCAAGATGGGACATACGAGCAGTACTTC,CASSQDGTYEQYF
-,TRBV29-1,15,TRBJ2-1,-,TGCAGCACCTCAGGGGGCGGGAGGGCCTCCCATGAGCAGTTCTTC,CSTSGGGRASHEQFF
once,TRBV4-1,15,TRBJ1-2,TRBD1,TGCGCCAGCAGCCGGGAGACAGGGGCTGGGTATGGCTACACCTTC,CASSRETGAGYGYTF
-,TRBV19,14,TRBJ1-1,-,TGTGCCAGTAACCGTAACAGGAGGAACACTGAAGCTTTCTTT,CASNRNRRNTEAFF
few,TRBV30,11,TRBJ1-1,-,TGTGCCTGGGACGGGAACACTGAAGCTTTCTTT,CAWDGNTEAFF
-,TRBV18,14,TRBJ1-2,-,TGTGCCAGCTCACCACCCCAGGGTGGAGTAGCCTACACCTTC,CASSPPQGGVAYTF
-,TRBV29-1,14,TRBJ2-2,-,TGCAGTATTTCCGGGTCTCTAGTAACCGGGGAGCTGTTTTTT,CSISGSLVTGELFF
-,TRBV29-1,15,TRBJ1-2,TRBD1,TGCAGCGTTGTAAACAGGGGAGGAATTAACTATGGCTACACCTTC,CSVVNRGGINYGYTF
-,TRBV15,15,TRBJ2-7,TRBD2,TGTGCCACCAGCAAGCCGAGCGGGAGACCCTACGAGCAGTACTTC,CATSKPSGRPYEQYF
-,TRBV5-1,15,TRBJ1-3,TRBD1,TGCGCCAGCAGCTTGACGACAGGGGTGCTCAACACCATATATTTT,CASSLTTGVLNTIYF
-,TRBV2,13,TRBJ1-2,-,TGTGCCAGCAGGGGAGGGCGTTCCTATGGCTACACCTTC,CASRGGRSYGYTF
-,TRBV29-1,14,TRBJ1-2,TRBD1,TGCAGCGTTGGAGCCCGTGGACAGGGGTATGGCTACACCTTC,CSVGARGQGYGYTF
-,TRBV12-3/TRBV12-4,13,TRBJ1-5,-,TGTGCCAGCACCTCGTTGAGCAATCAGCCCCAGCATTTT,CASTSLSNQPQHF
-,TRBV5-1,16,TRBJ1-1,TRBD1,TGCGCCAGCAGCACGGGACAGGGGGGTATGAACACTGAAGCTTTCTTT,CASSTGQGGMNTEAFF
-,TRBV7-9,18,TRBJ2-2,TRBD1,TGTGCCAGCAGCCCCTTCAGGGACAGGGGGCCGAACACCGGGGAGCTGTTTTTT,CASSPFRDRGPNTGELFF
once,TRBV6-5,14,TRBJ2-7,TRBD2,TGTGCCAGCAGTTTGGGACTAGCGGCGGGGGAGCAGTACTTC,CASSLGLAAGEQYF
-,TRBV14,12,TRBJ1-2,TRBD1,TGTGCCAGCAGCCGGGACAGCTATGGCTACACCTTC,CASSRDSYGYTF
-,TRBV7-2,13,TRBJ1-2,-,TGTGCCAGCAGCGTCCAAGCCGGCTATGGCTACACCTTC,CASSVQAGYGYTF
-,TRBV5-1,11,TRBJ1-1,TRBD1,TGCGCCAGCAGAGAAGACAGGGACGCTTTCTTT,CASREDRDAFF
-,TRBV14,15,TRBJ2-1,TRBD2,TGTGCCAGCAGCCCACTAGCGGGAGGGTACAATGAGCAGTTCTTC,CASSPLAGGYNEQFF
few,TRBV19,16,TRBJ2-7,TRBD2,TGTGCCAGTAGTATAGGCACCCGCGGGGGTCTTTACGAGCAGTACTTC,CASSIGTRGGLYEQYF
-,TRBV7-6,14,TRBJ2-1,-,TGTGCCAGCAGCGCGGGACAGACCTACAATGAGCAGTTCTTC,CASSAGQTYNEQFF
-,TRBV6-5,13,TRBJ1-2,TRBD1,TGTGCCAGCAGTCCACAGGGGGCAGGGGGCTACACCTTC,CASSPQGAGGYTF
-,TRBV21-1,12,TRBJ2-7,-,TGTGCCAGCAGCTTCTCCGGCTACGAGCAGTACTTC,CASSFSGYEQYF
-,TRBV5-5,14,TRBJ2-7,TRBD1,TGTGCCAGTGCAACAGGGGATTTTGACTACGAGCAGTACTTC,CASATGDFDYEQYF
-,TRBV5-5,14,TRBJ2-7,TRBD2,TGTGCCAGCAGCTTAGCGGGAGGGGAAGGCGTGCAGTACTTC,CASSLAGGEGVQYF
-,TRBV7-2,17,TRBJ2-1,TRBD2,TGTGCCAGCAGCTGGGGACTAGCGGGGGGGAACTACAATGAGCAGTTCTTC,CASSWGLAGGNYNEQFF
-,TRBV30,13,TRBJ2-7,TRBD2,TGTGCCTGGAGTACGGGAGGGGACTACGAGCAGTACTTC,CAWSTGGDYEQYF
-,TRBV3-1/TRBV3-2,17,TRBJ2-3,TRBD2,TGTGCCAGCAGCAATCACCGGGGAGCGGGACGCACAGATACGCAGTATTTT,CASSNHRGAGRTDTQYF
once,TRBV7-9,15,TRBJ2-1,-,TGTGCCAGCAGCCCCCCGGGACTTCCTTACAATGAGCAGTTCTTC,CASSPPGLPYNEQFF
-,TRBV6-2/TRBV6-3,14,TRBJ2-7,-,TGTGCCAGCAGTTGGCCTACTAGGACCTACGAGCAGTACTTC,CASSWPTRTYEQYF
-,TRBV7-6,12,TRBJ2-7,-,TGTGCCAGCAGCTTAGCCCCTTACGAGCAGTACTTC,CASSLAPYEQYF
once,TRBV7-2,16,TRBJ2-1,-,TGTGCCAGCAGCTTAGGAAACTCATTCTCAGCGAATGAGCAGTTCTTC,CASSLGNSFSANEQFF